This T cell receptor (beta chain) originates from a study of circulating and synovial CD4+ cells in juvenile arthritis. The CDR3 runs to 11 residues. CDR1 is MNHEY, CDR2 SVGAGI, per germline. With 5 bases removed from V and 4 bases from J, the gap between germline ends came to 3 bases. Assay used: immunoSEQ multiplex PCR; TCRdb lists only in-frame clones, some missing. The sample holds some 16,000 clones; around nine tenths are singletons and the top ten take approximately 0.73%. Patients with active juvenile idiopathic arthritis donated these samples. Study observations and caveats: Measured synovium overlap likely understates the true shared repertoire. These blood cells shared more CDR3 sequences with synovium than bulk blood.

About this clone: Antigen unknown.

This clonotype was obtained from a human donor with juvenile idiopathic arthritis. Sequenced sample: CD4+ T cells from blood. The chain links TRBV6-5 to TRBJ2-1, with D hard to call. This chain's CDR3 is CASSQYNEQFF. CDR3 nucleotides: TGTGCCAGCAGTCAGTACAATGAGCAGTTCTTC.